What follows is one TCR beta chain and its context. The antigen is undetermined. The V gene end was trimmed by 6 bases and the J gene end by 3 bases; junction bases not matched to a gene: 10. CDR1 and CDR2 (germline): SGHTA, FQGNSA. CDR3 size: 16 residues. The data belong to a study of cytomegalovirus exposure and HLA in healthy donors. Findings and limits, study-wide: Apart from CMV serostatus, no immune exposure information was available. Being indistinguishable, some V segments were excluded, TRBV6-2 and TRBV6-3 among them. A later analysis showed TCR association rates differing by HLA locus, peaking at DRB1 and lowest at HLA-C.

The PCR used 60 Vbeta and 13 Jbeta primers. The repertoire was sequenced with immunoSEQ multiplex PCR; TCRdb's copy has only in-frame clones and lacks some. The table lists under 150,000 clones, over 60% of them singletons. The origin of this receptor is a man in his forties in good health and CMV-seropositive. The sample comprised PBMCs. The rearrangement links TRBV7-2 to TRBJ1-5, with 8 bases that match TRBD1. Here the CDR3 DNA reads TGTGCCAGCAGTCGCCAAGGACAGGGCGACAATCAGCCCCAGCATTTT. Amino acids: CASSRQGQGDNQPQHF.